Presented here are 25 T cell receptor beta chains from one specimen sequenced in a study of TIL therapy for anti-PD-1-resistant metastatic lung cancer. Specified time point: pre-treatment sample, taken before nivolumab and TIL therapy. The libraries were made with immunoSEQ v3. Some clones are missing from TCRdb's copy, which holds only in-frame ones; the method was immunoSEQ multiplex PCR. The sample consists of fewer than 65,000 clones, roughly four fifths of them appearing once. The specimen was blood, collected at baseline. The receptor source for this set is a person aged 25 to 80 with non-small cell lung cancer.

The chain recombines TRBV15 with TRBJ2-1; perhaps TRBD1 as D (5 bases). The CDR3 extends over 14 amino acids. Trimming left V 1 base short and J 6 bases short, with 10 bases between. CDR1 and CDR2 from the germline V gene are LNHNV and YYDKDF (reference sequence). The CDR3 loop is CATSRAQGRNEQFF. The CDR3 nucleotides read TGTGCCACCAGCAGAGCTCAGGGCCGCAATGAGCAGTTCTTC.

The rearrangement joins TRBV2 to TRBJ2-5; D uncertain. Trimming shortened V by 5 bases and J by 6 bases, and 10 bases separated the two germline ends. The CDR3 is made up of 12 amino acids. Germline-derived CDR1 and CDR2 are SNHLY and FYNNEI. For the CDR3, the DNA is TGTGCCAGCAGTCCCGGCGGAAAGACCCAGTACTTC. Translation gives CASSPGGKTQYF.

This clone is a singleton in its sample. The J gene is TRBJ2-1, the V gene TRBV10-3; TRBD1 aligns across 8 bases. CDR1 and CDR2 from the germline V gene are ENHRY and SYGVKD. This CDR3 has 14 residues. V lost 2 bases, J lost 12 bases, and 9 bases stayed unmatched. CDR3 DNA sequence: TGTGCCATCAGTGAGGAAGACAGGGGAGGTCGGCAGTTCTTC. Protein product: CAISEEDRGGRQFF.

The CDR3 coding sequence is TGTGCCAGCAGTTTAGGACAGGTGGGGGATACGCAGTATTTT. Its protein is CASSLGQVGDTQYF. The chain recombines TRBV28 with TRBJ2-3; 7 nucleotides line up with TRBD1. The CDR3 covers 14 residues. V lost 2 bases to trimming and J lost 6 bases; unmatched junction nucleotides: 5. The germline V gene has CDR1 MDHEN and CDR2 SYDVKM.

J is TRBJ1-2 and V is TRBV3-1 (or the pseudogene TRBV3-2), with TRBD1 identical over 7 bases. The CDR3 covers 13 residues. The germline gives CDR1 LGHDT, CDR2 YNNKEL (reference sequence). Trimming removed 1 base from V and 8 bases from J; junction bases left unmatched: 4. This chain's CDR3 is CASSQGQGGGYTF. The CDR3 region has the DNA TGTGCCAGCAGCCAAGGACAGGGTGGGGGCTACACCTTC.

This clone was found once. The chain is built from TRBV5-1 and TRBJ2-2; D might be TRBD2 (6 bases). The germline V and J ends were trimmed by 2 bases and 3 bases, with 8 bases remaining between them. The CDR3 has 14 amino acids. From germline, CDR1 is SGHRS and CDR2 YFSETQ. In DNA, the CDR3 is TGCGCCAGCAGCTTACTAGCAGACACCGGGGAGCTGTTTTTT. This translates into CASSLLADTGELFF.

The chain uses TRBV5-5 and TRBJ2-5, with TRBD1 identical over 7 bases. With V trimmed by 4 bases and J by 5 bases, 5 bases remained unmatched. There are 13 residues in the CDR3. CDR1 is SGHKS and CDR2 is YYEKEE in the germline V gene (reference sequence). This chain's CDR3 is CASSITGVETQYF. In DNA, the CDR3 is TGTGCCAGCAGCATAACAGGGGTGGAGACCCAGTACTTC.

The chain has TRBV7-2 and TRBJ2-5, with D tentatively TRBD1 or TRBD2 (5 bases each). The germline gives CDR1 SGHTA, CDR2 FQGNSA. The V gene lost 3 bases and the J gene lost 4 bases, with 9 bases spanning the gap. The CDR3 extends over 13 amino acids. The chain's CDR3 is CASSFSGRETQYF. The CDR3 DNA follows: TGTGCCAGCAGCTTTTCAGGGAGAGAGACCCAGTACTTC.

V is TRBV11-1 and J is TRBJ2-2; maybe TRBD2 (5 bases). There are 15 residues in the CDR3. Trimming took 3 bases from V and 2 from J, leaving 10 bases between them. Germline assignment: CDR1 SGHAT and CDR2 FQDESV (reference sequence). CDR3 in DNA: TGTGCCAGCAGCTTGGGAGACATCAACACCGGGGAGCTGTTTTTT. Protein product: CASSLGDINTGELFF.

In DNA, the CDR3 is TGTGCCAGCAGCTTGGGACTAGCGCGTTACGAGCAGTACTTC. Translation: CASSLGLARYEQYF. The chain links TRBV7-2 to TRBJ2-7; 10 bases line up with TRBD2. J gave up 4 bases and V 3 bases, and 3 bases lay outside the gene matches. The CDR3 sequence is 14 residues long. Per germline, CDR1 SGHTA and CDR2 FQGNSA. Based on the CDR3 plus reference TRBV7-2 and TRBJ2-7, the full variable domain is GAGVSQSPSNKVTEKGKDVELRCDPISGHTALYWYRQSLGQGLEFLIYFQGNSAPDKSGLPSDRFSAERTGGSVSTLTIQRTQQEDSAVYLCASSLGLARYEQYFGPGTRLTVT.

This chain uses TRBV9 with TRBJ2-3, with D possibly called TRBD1 or TRBD2 (5 bases each). CDR3 size: 13 residues. V was cut by 3 bases and J by 6 bases, with 11 bases left in between. Germline V gives CDR1 SGDLS, CDR2 YYNGEE. In DNA form, the CDR3 reads TGTGCCAGCAGCGGGGACCCCTGGGATACGCAGTATTTT. Translated, it gives CASSGDPWDTQYF. Full variable domain (rest looked up from reference TRBV9 and TRBJ2-3): DSGVTQTPKHLITATGQRVTLRCSPRSGDLSVYWYQQSLDQGLQFLIQYYNGEERAKGNILERFSAQQFPDLHSELNLSSLELGDSALYFCASSGDPWDTQYFGPGTRLTVL.

This chain links TRBV7-3 with TRBJ2-5; a possible D gene is TRBD1 (5 bases). The germline gives CDR1 SGHTA, CDR2 FQGTGA. Trimming left V 2 bases short and J 4 bases short, with 11 bases between. CDR3 length: 14 residues. CDR3 bases: TGTGCCAGCAGCTTAGCTGGGGCAACAGAGACCCAGTACTTC. This sequence encodes CASSLAGATETQYF.

The chain links TRBV18 to TRBJ2-5, with TRBD1 matching 12 bases. Germline V CDR1 and CDR2: KGHSH, LQKENI. V shed 3 bases, J shed 5 bases, and the junction held 4 bases outside the gene matches. The CDR3 has 15 residues. The CDR3 loop reads CASSPGTGGGETQYF. Here the CDR3 DNA reads TGTGCCAGCTCACCGGGGACAGGGGGCGGTGAGACCCAGTACTTC. The full variable domain, its missing parts supplied by reference TRBV18 and TRBJ2-5, is NAGVMQNPRHLVRRRGQEARLRCSPMKGHSHVYWYRQLPEEGLKFMVYLQKENIIDESGMPKERFSAEFPKEGPSILRIQQVVRGDSAAYFCASSPGTGGGETQYFGPGTRLLVL.

The chain is built from TRBV6-5 and TRBJ2-1; D unresolved. CDR1 is MNHEY and CDR2 is SVGAGI in the germline V gene. V was trimmed by 6 bases and J by 2 bases, leaving 8 bases between them. The length of the CDR3 is 13 residues. The CDR3 loop is CASRDSAYNEQFF. The CDR3 nucleotides read TGTGCCAGCAGAGACTCGGCCTACAATGAGCAGTTCTTC.

This chain connects TRBV7-3 to TRBJ2-2; 8 nucleotides align to TRBD2. The CDR3 contains 14 residues. V was pared by 5 bases and J by 7 bases, with 6 bases of the junction left unmatched. Germline loops: CDR1 SGHTA, CDR2 FQGTGA. Here the CDR3 reads CASSATSGGGELFF. In nucleotides, the CDR3 is TGTGCCAGCAGCGCTACTAGCGGAGGCGGGGAGCTGTTTTTT.

Remarks on this clone: One end of the junction is discordant with germline, which a read error may explain. This sequence joins TRBV7-7 and TRBJ2-1; D remains ambiguous. This CDR3 contains 13 residues. CDR1 is SSHAT, CDR2 FNYEAQ, per germline (reference sequence). The CDR3 loop is CASSLIPLSAQFF. For the CDR3, the DNA is TGTGCTAGCAGCTTAATCCCCCTGTCGGCGCAGTTCTTC.

This clone has just one count. This rearrangement joins TRBV2 to TRBJ2-1; 10 positions agree with TRBD2. Unmatched junction bases numbered 11, after V lost 4 bases and J lost 8 bases. The V gene's germline CDR1 is SNHLY and CDR2 FYNNEI. There are 16 residues in the CDR3. The CDR3 DNA reads TGTGCCAGCAGTGCCCTACGGGCTAGCGGGAGATATGAGCAGTTCTTC. Its protein is CASSALRASGRYEQFF.

In the case of this clone: One junction end disagrees with the germline gene, perhaps due to a read error. The V gene is TRBV7-2, the J gene TRBJ2-1; TRBD2 matches at 10 bases. The CDR3 is made up of 15 amino acids. Germline-derived CDR1 and CDR2 are SGHTA and FQGNSA. CDR3 bases: TGTGCCAGCAGCCTAGCGGGGGCTCTCTGGAATGAGCAGTTCTTC. Translated, it gives CASSLAGALWNEQFF.

The V and J genes are TRBV5-1 and TRBJ2-7; tentative D call: TRBD2 (5 bases). Germline V lookup: CDR1 SGHRS, CDR2 YFSETQ. The CDR3 has 14 amino acids. Trimming removed 0 bases at V and 6 bases at J, with 13 bases between. The CDR3 region has the DNA TGCGCCAGCAGCTTGGAGGTCCGCGCGGGCGAGCAGTACTTC. The encoded protein is CASSLEVRAGEQYF.

This chain connects TRBV18 to TRBJ1-3, with 7 bases lining up with TRBD1. This CDR3 spans 15 amino acids. Germline values: CDR1 KGHSH, CDR2 LQKENI. V was pared by 5 bases and J by 4 bases, with 8 bases of the junction left unmatched. The CDR3 protein is CASSAMTGMGNTIYF. Written as DNA, the CDR3 is TGTGCCAGCTCAGCGATGACAGGGATGGGAAACACCATATATTTT.

This clone was observed a single time. The chain joins TRBV7-9 to TRBJ2-1; 12 bases align to TRBD2. This CDR3 contains 16 residues. Looked up from germline, CDR1 is SEHNR and CDR2 is FQNEAQ (reference sequence). V was pared by 4 bases and J by 5 bases, with 6 bases of the junction left unmatched. The CDR3 loop reads CASSYPLAGGNNEQFF. The CDR3 DNA reads TGTGCCAGCAGCTACCCACTAGCGGGGGGCAACAATGAGCAGTTCTTC.

CDR3 in amino acids: CSVRTGTGATYEQYF. The CDR3 bases are TGCAGCGTTAGGACCGGGACAGGGGCCACCTACGAGCAGTACTTC. The chain recombines TRBV29-1 with TRBJ2-7, with TRBD1 matching 10 bases. V lost 5 bases and J lost 2; bases outside the gene matches: 9. Germline V gives CDR1 SQVTM, CDR2 ANQGSEA. This CDR3 comprises 15 residues.

The CDR3, as DNA: TGTGCCAGTAGTATAAGCGTTATCAGCTCCTACGAGCAGTACTTC. Translation gives CASSISVISSYEQYF. The chain has TRBV19 and TRBJ2-7; D not resolved. The CDR3 runs to 15 residues. Trimming cost V 2 bases and J 0 bases, with 11 bases left between them. Germline lookup yields CDR1 LNHDA and CDR2 SQIVND (reference sequence).

V gene TRBV6-2 or TRBV6-3 combines with J gene TRBJ1-1; 7 bases match TRBD1. Looked up from germline, CDR1 is MNHEY and CDR2 is SVGEGT. J was trimmed by 5 bases and V by 2 bases; bases with no gene match: 11. CDR3 length: 16 amino acids. The CDR3 loop is CASSYVPGGPRTEAFF. CDR3 sequence (DNA): TGTGCCAGCAGTTACGTCCCAGGGGGGCCTAGGACTGAAGCTTTCTTT.

This clone came up a few times. The J gene is TRBJ1-6, the V gene TRBV9; 7 nucleotides line up with TRBD1. CDR1 is SGDLS, CDR2 YYNGEE, per germline. The CDR3 extends over 16 amino acids. J lost 13 bases, V lost 2 bases, and 15 bases had no gene match. CDR3 region: CASSVGLGTDLSPLHF. For the CDR3, the DNA is TGTGCCAGCAGCGTGGGGTTGGGGACAGATCTGTCCCCCCTCCACTTT.